This T cell receptor (beta chain) was sequenced in a study of response to subunit inactivated influenza vaccine. J gave up 5 bases and V 5 bases, and 8 bases lay outside the gene matches. Per germline, CDR1 SQVTM and CDR2 ANQGSEA. The CDR3 runs to 14 residues. Whole-study results and caveats: Every seasonal influenza vaccination brings in few new T cells, the authors suggested.

This clonotype was detected a few times. What it binds is not known. From the RT-PCR reads, TCRdb called clonotypes with MiXCR, one entry per CDR3 protein. The data show 500,000 to 600,000 distinct CDR3 sequences, roughly 15% seen once. The V and J genes are TRBV29-1 and TRBJ2-1, with TRBD1 matching 8 bases. The sequence was collected from a man in his fifties or sixties who received an inactivated influenza vaccine. The sample was PBMCs from blood, taken roughly 12 days after vaccination. CDR3 loop: CSVPDRGWDNEQFF. CDR3 DNA sequence: TGCAGCGTTCCTGACAGGGGATGGGACAATGAGCAGTTCTTC.